This TCR beta chain comes out of a study of blood T cell repertoires in COVID-19. Looking at the study overall: Acute-phase and convalescent COVID-19 samples originated in the United States, Italy and Spain. The analysed material was cDNA or gDNA that came from T cells, B-cell-depleted T cells, or PBMCs.

Original analysis: Nucleated cell number was recorded as an estimate derived from reference gene primer amplification. Clones were sequenced by immunoSEQ multiplex PCR, and TCRdb holds only the in-frame ones, with some missing. The V and J calls and clone size are taken from that table; D and trimming were inferred from the DNA. The sample consists of some 140,000 clones, 70% to 80% of them appearing once. Looked up from germline, CDR1 is MNHEY and CDR2 is SVGEGT. With 2 bases removed from V and 7 bases from J, the gap between germline ends came to 6 bases. CDR3 size: 12 residues. This clone was seen a handful of times.

The sequence came from a man in his sixties with acute or convalescent COVID-19. The sequenced sample was peripheral blood. V and J are TRBV6-2 or TRBV6-3 and TRBJ1-5; unclear D gene. The CDR3 DNA reads TGTGCCAGCAGTTACAACAAGCAGCCCCAGCATTTT. Its protein product is CASSYNKQPQHF.